The TCR beta chain under discussion was sequenced for a study of response to subunit inactivated influenza vaccine. TCRdb recomputed calls from the RT-PCR reads with MiXCR, one row per CDR3 protein. The sample has roughly 670,000 distinct CDR3 sequences; roughly 15% are singletons. In its sample, this clonotype was seen many times. CDR1 and CDR2 (germline): SGHRS, YFSETQ. The CDR3 has 18 residues. After removal of 4 bases from V and 8 bases from J, the junction contained 12 bases not matched to a gene. This sequence was found in a man aged 50-59 years who received an inactivated influenza vaccine. Sequenced here: PBMCs from blood, sampled 14 to 15 days before vaccination. V and J are TRBV5-1 and TRBJ2-1; 16 nucleotides match TRBD2. As DNA, the CDR3 is TGCGCCAGCAGCCCTGGGACTAGCGGGAGGGCCTCGTTTGATGAGCAGTTCTTC. Translated, it gives CASSPGTSGRASFDEQFF.